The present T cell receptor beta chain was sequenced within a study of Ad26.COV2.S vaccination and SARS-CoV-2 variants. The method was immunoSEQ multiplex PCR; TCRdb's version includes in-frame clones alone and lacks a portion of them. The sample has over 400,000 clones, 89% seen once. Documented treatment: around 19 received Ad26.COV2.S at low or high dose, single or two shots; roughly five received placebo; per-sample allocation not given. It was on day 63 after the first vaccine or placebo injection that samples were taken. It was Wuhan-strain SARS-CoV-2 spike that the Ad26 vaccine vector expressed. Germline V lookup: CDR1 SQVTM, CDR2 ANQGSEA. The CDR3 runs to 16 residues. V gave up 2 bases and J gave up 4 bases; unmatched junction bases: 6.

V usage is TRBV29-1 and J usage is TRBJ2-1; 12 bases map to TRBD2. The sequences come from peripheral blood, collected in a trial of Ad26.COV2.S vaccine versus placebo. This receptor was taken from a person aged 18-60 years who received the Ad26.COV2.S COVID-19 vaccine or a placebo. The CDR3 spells CSVETPSGRVYNEQFF. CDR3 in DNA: TGCAGCGTTGAAACCCCTAGCGGGAGGGTTTACAATGAGCAGTTCTTC.